This TCR beta chain was sequenced in a study of somatic mutations in cytotoxic T cells in rheumatoid arthritis. Trimming cost V 3 bases and J 4 bases; bases outside gene matches: 17. The CDR3 is made up of 19 amino acids. This clone came up once. Here immunoSEQ multiplex PCR was the method, and the copy in TCRdb shows in-frame clones only, minus some. The table lists 20,000 or so clones, more than 65% of them singletons. The chain is built from TRBV23-1 and TRBJ1-2; 10 bases match TRBD1. TRBV23-1 is noted as an ORF with a role that remains uncertain. The sample taken for sequencing was CD8+ T cells sorted from blood. This TCR was recovered from a woman aged 45-65 years in good health. CDR3 coding DNA: TGCGCCAGCAGTCAGCCTCCGGGACAGGGGATTTCCGCGATCTATGGCTACACCTTC. It translates to CASSQPPGQGISAIYGYTF.